This T cell receptor beta chain was documented in a study of T cells in Graves' hyperthyroidism and ophthalmopathy. The source material, RNA transcripts, was used to amplify TCR beta CDR3 regions. The primer set for the first-round RT-PCR of the TCR CDR3 was HTBI. TCRdb re-called the multiplex PCR reads through MiXCR, storing one row per CDR3 protein. The sample contains about half a million distinct CDR3 sequences, just under 20% of which appear only once. In germline, CDR1 is LNHDA, CDR2 SQIVND (reference sequence). The length of the CDR3 is 15 residues. Trimming cost V 3 bases and J 4 bases; bases outside gene matches: 4.

The TCR comes from a man aged 35 to 55 with Graves' ophthalmopathy. The sequencing sample was made of blood. The chain combines TRBV19 with TRBJ2-1; 9 positions agree with TRBD2. CDR3 coding DNA: TGTGCCAGTAGTATGCTGCGGGGGGGGTACAATGAGCAGTTCTTC. It yields the protein CASSMLRGGYNEQFF.